A single sample is the source of the 21 T cell receptor beta chains below, sequenced in a study of CD8 T cells in Susac syndrome. When the RNA was reverse transcribed, random hexamers were used with an input of roughly 0.5 to 1 ug. One entry per CDR3 protein results from TCRdb running MiXCR on the immunoSEQ multiplex PCR reads. There are about 240,000 distinct CDR3 sequences in the sample; roughly 95% occur only once, and approximately 0.094% lies in the top ten. The sequenced sample was CD4+ T cells from PBMCs. These receptors were collected from a human donor with Susac syndrome.

The V and J genes are TRBV9 and TRBJ2-2; the D gene is possibly TRBD1 (6 bases). Germline values: CDR1 SGDLS, CDR2 YYNGEE. Trimming left V 4 bases short and J 6 bases short, with 19 bases between. This CDR3 region has 16 residues. The CDR3 nucleotides are TGTGCCAGCAGCCCAACCGCCAGGGGTTGGGCCGGGGAGCTGTTTTTT. Protein: CASSPTARGWAGELFF.

The chain's CDR3 is CASSQGLQGAAKNIQYF. In DNA, the CDR3 is TGCGCCAGCAGCCAAGGTCTGCAGGGGGCGGCCAAAAACATTCAGTACTTC. The chain links TRBV4-1 to TRBJ2-4; 8 bases fit TRBD1. The CDR3 contains 17 residues. Per germline, CDR1 MGHRA and CDR2 YSYEKL. V was pared by 1 base and J by 1 base, with 6 bases of the junction left unmatched.

The genes are TRBV6-5 and TRBJ1-1, with D possibly TRBD1 on 6 matching bases. V was clipped by 6 bases and J by 2 bases, with 10 bases between them. The CDR3 covers 13 residues. The germline gives CDR1 MNHEY, CDR2 SVGAGI. The DNA of the CDR3 is TGTGCCAGCAGGCTACAGGGAAACACTGAAGCTTTCTTT. This gives the protein CASRLQGNTEAFF.

The chain carries TRBV25-1 and TRBJ2-1, with D perhaps matching TRBD2 (5 bases). The CDR3 loop spans 13 amino acids. CDR1 MGHDK and CDR2 SYGVNS come from the germline V gene. Trimming stripped 3 bases from V and 4 bases from J, with 7 bases between. CDR3 coding DNA: TGTGCCAGCAGTGACGGAGGATACAATGAGCAGTTCTTC. Translation: CASSDGGYNEQFF.

This clonotype was detected once. J is TRBJ2-1 and V is TRBV6-1; no reliable D call. V lost 5 bases and J lost 4, with 12 bases in between. CDR3 length: 14 amino acids. Per germline, CDR1 MNHNS and CDR2 SASEGT. CDR3 DNA: TGTGCCAGCAGTTCGCTTTCGCTATACAATGAGCAGTTCTTC. This sequence encodes CASSSLSLYNEQFF.

The chain links TRBV7-2 to TRBJ2-7, with TRBD1 as a possible D gene (6 bases). V was clipped by 4 bases and J by 2 bases, with 15 bases between them. The germline V gene has CDR1 SGHTA and CDR2 FQGNSA. The CDR3 covers 15 residues. The CDR3 sequence: CASSSGPQGAYEQYF. Here the CDR3 DNA reads TGTGCCAGCAGCTCCGGGCCACAGGGAGCCTACGAGCAGTACTTC.

The V gene is TRBV12-3 or TRBV12-4, the J gene TRBJ2-5; 7 bases are shared with TRBD2. Germline trimming cut 0 bases from V and 3 bases from J; bases unmatched to any gene: 4. The CDR3 has 15 amino acids. The CDR3 reads CASSLARGIKETQYF. DNA for the CDR3: TGTGCCAGCAGTTTAGCGCGGGGGATTAAAGAGACCCAGTACTTC.

The V gene is TRBV28, the J gene TRBJ1-4; D gene ambiguous. This CDR3 region has 15 residues. Trimming took 3 bases from V and 7 from J, leaving 15 bases between them. Per the germline V gene, CDR1 is MDHEN and CDR2 is SYDVKM. For the CDR3, the DNA is TGTGCCAGCAGTTTTGAAACAGTGAACGGTGAAAAACTGTTTTTT. Translating gives CASSFETVNGEKLFF.

The V call is TRBV28, the J call TRBJ1-5; 9 bases are a match to TRBD1. Germline V lookup: CDR1 MDHEN, CDR2 SYDVKM. This CDR3 is 15 amino acids long. V was clipped by 4 bases and J by 3 bases; unmatched bases: 4. The CDR3 spells CASSSNRGPNQPQHF. CDR3 sequence (DNA): TGTGCCAGCAGTTCCAACAGGGGGCCCAATCAGCCCCAGCATTTT.

This clonotype appeared a single time. This chain links TRBV12-3 or TRBV12-4 with TRBJ1-5, with D possibly matching TRBD1 (6 bases). The V gene lost 8 bases and the J gene lost 5 bases, with 13 bases spanning the gap. The CDR3 runs to 13 residues. Here the CDR3 reads CASFKGGYQPQHF. In DNA, the CDR3 is TGTGCCAGCTTCAAAGGGGGGTATCAGCCCCAGCATTTT.

The rearrangement links TRBV28 to TRBJ1-2; D is unclear. Germline loops: CDR1 MDHEN, CDR2 SYDVKM. The CDR3 loop spans 13 amino acids. Trimming took 5 bases from V and 0 from J, leaving 7 bases between them. CDR3 bases: TGTGCCAGCAGTGGTAGACCTAACTATGGCTACACCTTC. It codes for CASSGRPNYGYTF.

The V and J genes are TRBV3-1 and TRBJ2-2; 13 bases map to TRBD2. V gave up 3 bases and J gave up 6 bases; unmatched junction bases: 4. CDR3 length equals 16 residues. Germline-derived CDR1 and CDR2 are LGHDT and YNNKEL (reference sequence). The CDR3 coding sequence is TGTGCCAGCAGCCAGGCGGGACTAGCGGGACCCGGGGAGCTGTTTTTT. Amino acids: CASSQAGLAGPGELFF.

The chain recombines TRBV20-1 with TRBJ2-5; D remains unclear. Trimming removed 5 bases at V and 1 base at J, with 14 bases between. Germline CDR1 DFQATT, CDR2 SNEGSKA (reference sequence). There are 14 residues in the CDR3. The CDR3 spells CSAPNTRSQETQYF. The CDR3 DNA reads TGCAGTGCTCCAAATACACGGAGCCAAGAGACCCAGTACTTC.

The chain has TRBV7-3 and TRBJ2-4, with D unresolved. Germline V gene data show CDR1 as SGHTA and CDR2 as FQGTGA. Trimming stripped 1 base from V and 0 bases from J, with 4 bases between. This CDR3 is 14 amino acids long. CDR3 sequence: CASSLKLAKNIQYF. CDR3 in DNA: TGTGCCAGCAGCTTAAAGCTAGCCAAAAACATTCAGTACTTC.

The gene calls are TRBV20-1 and TRBJ2-1; 8 nucleotides match TRBD1. The J segment lost 8 bases and the V segment lost 6 bases, leaving 24 bases of the junction unmatched. CDR3 length: 18 residues. The germline CDR1 and CDR2 sequences are DFQATT and SNEGSKA (reference sequence). The CDR3 region is CSARPLGDRNRGTYEQFF. CDR3 DNA sequence: TGCAGTGCCCGACCCTTGGGGGATCGGAACAGGGGGACCTATGAGCAGTTCTTC.

The V call is TRBV5-1, the J call TRBJ2-2, with no clear D. V gave up 0 bases and J gave up 2 bases, with 8 bases separating them. CDR1 is SGHRS, CDR2 YFSETQ, per germline. CDR3 size: 15 residues. CDR3 coding DNA: TGCGCCAGCAGCTTGGATCATGCCAACACCGGGGAGCTGTTTTTT. Protein product: CASSLDHANTGELFF.

The V gene is TRBV5-4, the J gene TRBJ2-3; 8 bases are shared with TRBD2. J was trimmed by 1 base and V by 2 bases; bases with no gene match: 6. CDR1 SGHNT and CDR2 YYREEE come from the germline V gene (reference sequence). This CDR3 comprises 16 residues. The CDR3 coding sequence is TGTGCCAGCAGCTTAACTAGCGGAACCGGCACAGATACGCAGTATTTT. It translates to CASSLTSGTGTDTQYF.

The chain combines TRBV20-1 with TRBJ2-5; D is perhaps TRBD1 (5 bases). This CDR3 contains 13 residues. CDR1 is DFQATT and CDR2 is SNEGSKA in the germline V gene (reference sequence). V was clipped by 8 bases and J by 5 bases, with 18 bases between them. CDR3 amino acids: CSPMGRASETQYF. The DNA of the CDR3 is TGCAGTCCCATGGGCAGGGCGTCTGAGACCCAGTACTTC.

The V call is TRBV13, the J call TRBJ2-1; D perhaps matches TRBD2 (5 bases). Germline assignment: CDR1 PRHDT and CDR2 FYEKMQ (reference sequence). Between the trimmed V and J ends, which lost 3 bases and 2 bases, there was a span of 8 bases. The CDR3 is 14 residues long. In nucleotides, the CDR3 is TGTGCCAGCAGCTTCGGGCGGGCCTACAATGAGCAGTTCTTC. It yields the protein CASSFGRAYNEQFF.

V and J are TRBV30 and TRBJ2-1, with D perhaps assigned TRBD1 or TRBD2 (5 bases each). Between the trimmed V and J ends, which lost 3 bases and 9 bases, there was a span of 12 bases. The CDR3 spans 12 residues. Looked up from germline, CDR1 is GTSNPN and CDR2 is SVGIG (reference sequence). CDR3 in DNA: TGTGCCTGGAGGGGGACCCGCGGTGAGCAGTTCTTC. It specifies CAWRGTRGEQFF. Looking up the rest from reference TRBV30 and TRBJ2-1 gives the full variable domain: SQTIHQWPATLVQPVGSPLSLECTVEGTSNPNLYWYRQAAGRGLQLLFYSVGIGQISSEVPQNLSASRPQDRQFILSSKKLLLSDSGFYLCAWRGTRGEQFFGPGTRLTVL.

The rearrangement links TRBV25-1 to TRBJ1-1, with no clear D. From germline, CDR1 is MGHDK and CDR2 SYGVNS. The CDR3 has 14 residues. The V and J ends lost 6 bases and 2 bases respectively, with 13 bases between them. CDR3 protein: CASSPKGRNTEAFF. CDR3 DNA sequence: TGTGCCAGCAGCCCCAAGGGCAGAAACACTGAAGCTTTCTTT. The variable domain in full, completed from reference TRBV25-1 and TRBJ1-1, reads EADIYQTPRYLVIGTGKKITLECSQTMGHDKMYWYQQDPGMELHLIHYSYGVNSTEKGDLSSESTVSRIRTEHFPLTLESARPSHTSQYLCASSPKGRNTEAFFGQGTRLTVV.